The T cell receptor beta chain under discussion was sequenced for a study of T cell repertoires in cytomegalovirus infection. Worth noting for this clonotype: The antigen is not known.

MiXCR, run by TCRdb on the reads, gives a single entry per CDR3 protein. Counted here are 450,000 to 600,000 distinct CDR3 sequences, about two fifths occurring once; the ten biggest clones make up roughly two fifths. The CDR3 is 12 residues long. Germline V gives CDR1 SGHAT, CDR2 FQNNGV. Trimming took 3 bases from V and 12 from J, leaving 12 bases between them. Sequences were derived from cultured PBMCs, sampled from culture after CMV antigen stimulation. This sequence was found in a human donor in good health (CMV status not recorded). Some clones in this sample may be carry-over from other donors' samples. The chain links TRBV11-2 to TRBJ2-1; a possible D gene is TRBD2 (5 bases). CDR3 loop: CASSLARGTQFF. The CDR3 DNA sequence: TGTGCCAGCAGCTTGGCCCGGGGTACGCAGTTCTTC.